Sequencing of this T cell receptor (beta chain) was carried out in a study of cytomegalovirus exposure and HLA in healthy donors. Study results and caveats: Further analysis was carried out later, and it showed several of the most significant clusters appearing linked to common viral pathogens. In an earlier analysis, about 87% or about 30%: the productive usage of most TCR beta V segments.

Notes on this clone: Its antigen is unidentified.

There were likely unrecorded immune exposures, though donors were nominally healthy when sampled. This CDR3 has 14 amino acids. Germline V gives CDR1 MRHNA, CDR2 SNTAGT. V lost 7 bases to trimming and J lost 0 bases; unmatched junction nucleotides: 4. It was with 60 Vbeta and 13 Jbeta primers that the PCR ran. Data came from immunoSEQ multiplex PCR; TCRdb stores just in-frame clones and leaves some out. The table records 65,000 or so clones, 77% of them present only once. The specimen sequenced was PBMCs. The TCR comes from a woman in her 40s in good health and CMV-seropositive. The V gene is TRBV6-4, the J gene TRBJ2-3; TRBD2 matches at 7 bases. The CDR3 reads CASKSGASTDTQYF. The CDR3 region has the DNA TGTGCCAGCAAGAGCGGGGCTAGCACAGATACGCAGTATTTT.